The entry below gives a single TCR beta chain sequence along with its context. Its antigen is as yet unknown. The data originate from a study of cytomegalovirus exposure and HLA in healthy donors. Study results and limitations: The investigators catalogued 160 or so TCR beta chains as cytomegalovirus-associated.

Trimming took 3 bases from V and 7 from J; bases not matched to a gene: 8. Germline CDR1 and CDR2: SGHVS and FQNEAQ. This CDR3 spans 15 amino acids. 60 Vbeta and 13 Jbeta primers were used in PCR. Sequenced by immunoSEQ multiplex PCR; TCRdb stores in-frame clones only, minus some. The data contain under 130,000 clones, about 13% of them seen just once; the ten biggest clones take up 16%. This sequence was found in a man aged 35 to 55 in good health and CMV-seropositive. Input material: PBMCs. The chain has TRBV7-8 and TRBJ1-5; the match to TRBD1 covers 8 bases. DNA of the CDR3: TGTGCCAGCAGCTTTGGGACAGGAGTGGGGCAGCCCCAGCATTTT. This codes for CASSFGTGVGQPQHF. The whole variable domain, remainder taken from reference TRBV7-8 and TRBJ1-5, is GAGVSQSPRYKVAKRGQDVALRCDPISGHVSLFWYQQALGQGPEFLTYFQNEAQLDKSGLPSDRFFAERPEGSVSTLKIQRTQQEDSAVYLCASSFGTGVGQPQHFGDGTRLSIL.